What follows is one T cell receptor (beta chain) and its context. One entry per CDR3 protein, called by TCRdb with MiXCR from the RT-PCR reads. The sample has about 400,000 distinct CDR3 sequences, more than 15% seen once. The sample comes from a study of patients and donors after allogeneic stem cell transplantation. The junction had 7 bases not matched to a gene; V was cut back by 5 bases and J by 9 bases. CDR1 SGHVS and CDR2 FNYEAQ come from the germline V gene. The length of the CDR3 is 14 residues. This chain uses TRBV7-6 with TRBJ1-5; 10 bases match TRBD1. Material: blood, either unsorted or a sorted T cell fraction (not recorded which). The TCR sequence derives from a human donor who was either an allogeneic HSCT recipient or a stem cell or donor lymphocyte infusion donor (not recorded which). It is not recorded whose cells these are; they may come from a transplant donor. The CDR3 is CASSPGTGEGPQHF. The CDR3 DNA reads TGTGCCAGCAGCCCAGGGACAGGGGAAGGGCCCCAGCATTTT.